The rows below give T cell receptor beta chains drawn from one sample of a study of glioma-infiltrating T cells after dendritic cell vaccination. The method was immunoSEQ multiplex PCR; TCRdb's version includes in-frame clones alone and lacks a portion of them. Of almost 65,000 clones in the sample, approximately 85% were seen once. The sequencing here drew on blood, taken before dendritic cell vaccination. The receptors come from a human donor with glioblastoma. CDR3s include the opening cysteine and the closing phenylalanine or tryptophan. Each record gives: clone size, J gene, V gene, D gene, CDR3 DNA, CDR3 protein. The D gene is left open where the match is weak. Some rows have no size entry. The others give once, few or many, or a class for an expanded clone.

clone_size: .
j_call: TRBJ1-6
v_call: TRBV28
d_call: .
cdr3_nt: TGTGCCAGCAGTTCCGGACAGAGCTCCTATAATTCACCCCTCCACTTT
cdr3_aa: CASSSGQSSYNSPLHF

clone_size: .
j_call: TRBJ2-7
v_call: TRBV30
d_call: TRBD1
cdr3_nt: TGTGCCTGGAGAGACAGGGGGCGACCGGGCGAGCAGTACTTC
cdr3_aa: CAWRDRGRPGEQYF

clone_size: once
j_call: TRBJ1-5
v_call: TRBV10-2
d_call: TRBD1
cdr3_nt: TGCGCCAGCTGGTCGACAGGGCCCAATCAGCCCCAGCATTTT
cdr3_aa: CASWSTGPNQPQHF

clone_size: .
j_call: TRBJ1-5
v_call: TRBV4-1
d_call: .
cdr3_nt: TGCGCCAGCAGCCAAGAACCCCACGGGAATCAGCCCCAGCATTTT
cdr3_aa: CASSQEPHGNQPQHF

clone_size: .
j_call: TRBJ2-7
v_call: TRBV7-9
d_call: .
cdr3_nt: TGTGCCAGCAGCCCCCAGTACGAGCAGTACTTC
cdr3_aa: CASSPQYEQYF

clone_size: .
j_call: TRBJ2-1
v_call: TRBV5-4
d_call: TRBD1
cdr3_nt: TGTGCCAGCAGCACCCGGACAGGTCACTCCTACAATGAGCAGTTCTTC
cdr3_aa: CASSTRTGHSYNEQFF

clone_size: .
j_call: TRBJ1-6
v_call: TRBV11-3
d_call: .
cdr3_nt: TGTGCCAGCACGCCCCTGGACAAATCGGCGGTGTCACCCCTCCACTTT
cdr3_aa: CASTPLDKSAVSPLHF

clone_size: .
j_call: TRBJ2-1
v_call: TRBV25-1
d_call: TRBD1
cdr3_nt: TGTGCCAGCAGTGCCGGCCCTAACAGGGGCCGGGACAATGAGCAGTTCTTC
cdr3_aa: CASSAGPNRGRDNEQFF

clone_size: .
j_call: TRBJ2-3
v_call: TRBV29-1
d_call: TRBD2
cdr3_nt: TGCAGCGTTGGACTAGCGGGAACAGATACGCAGTATTTT
cdr3_aa: CSVGLAGTDTQYF

clone_size: .
j_call: TRBJ1-3
v_call: TRBV5-5
d_call: .
cdr3_nt: TGTGCCAGCAGCTTGGAGGACAGACCGGGGGGAAACACCATATATTTT
cdr3_aa: CASSLEDRPGGNTIYF

clone_size: .
j_call: TRBJ2-2
v_call: TRBV6-1
d_call: .
cdr3_nt: TGTGCCAGCACGTTGGTAGAACCGAACACCGGGGAGCTGTTTTTT
cdr3_aa: CASTLVEPNTGELFF

clone_size: .
j_call: TRBJ2-5
v_call: TRBV11-2
d_call: .
cdr3_nt: TGTGCCAGCACCCCAGATCAAGAGACCCAGTACTTC
cdr3_aa: CASTPDQETQYF

clone_size: once
j_call: TRBJ1-6
v_call: TRBV28
d_call: .
cdr3_nt: TGTGCCAGCAAAGTCGGGGTTTATAATTCACCCCTCCACTTT
cdr3_aa: CASKVGVYNSPLHF

clone_size: .
j_call: TRBJ2-7
v_call: TRBV11-3
d_call: TRBD2
cdr3_nt: TGTGCCAGCAGCCCGGGACTAGCGGGGGCCGCCTACGAGCAGTACTTC
cdr3_aa: CASSPGLAGAAYEQYF

clone_size: .
j_call: TRBJ1-2
v_call: TRBV5-4
d_call: TRBD1
cdr3_nt: TGTGCCAGCAGCAAAGCCCCCGGGACAGGGTCTGGCTACACCTTC
cdr3_aa: CASSKAPGTGSGYTF

clone_size: .
j_call: TRBJ1-1
v_call: TRBV29-1
d_call: TRBD1
cdr3_nt: TGCAGCGTTTGGGACAGGAACACTGAAGCTTTCTTT
cdr3_aa: CSVWDRNTEAFF

clone_size: .
j_call: TRBJ2-7
v_call: TRBV5-1
d_call: TRBD1
cdr3_nt: TGCGCCAGCAGCTTGGCCTGGACAGGCTCCTACGAGCAGTACTTC
cdr3_aa: CASSLAWTGSYEQYF

clone_size: .
j_call: TRBJ2-3
v_call: TRBV2
d_call: .
cdr3_nt: TGTGCCAGCAGTGAAGGGGTCCTCACAGCGCAGTATTTT
cdr3_aa: CASSEGVLTAQYF

clone_size: .
j_call: TRBJ2-7
v_call: TRBV7-9
d_call: TRBD1
cdr3_nt: TGTGCCAGCAGCTTAGCTTATAGGACAGGGATTAACGAGCAGTACTTC
cdr3_aa: CASSLAYRTGINEQYF

clone_size: .
j_call: TRBJ1-1
v_call: TRBV4-1
d_call: TRBD1
cdr3_nt: TGCGCCAGCAGCCAGTCGCGGCCGGGACAGGGGGCGTTCACTGAAGCTTTCTTT
cdr3_aa: CASSQSRPGQGAFTEAFF

clone_size: medium-sized
j_call: TRBJ2-5
v_call: TRBV28
d_call: .
cdr3_nt: TGTGCCAGCAGCCCTAAGAGGCAAGAGACCCAGTACTTC
cdr3_aa: CASSPKRQETQYF

clone_size: .
j_call: TRBJ1-6
v_call: TRBV2
d_call: .
cdr3_nt: TGTGCCAGCAGCCCCACCTATAATTCACCCCTCCACTTT
cdr3_aa: CASSPTYNSPLHF

clone_size: .
j_call: TRBJ2-1
v_call: TRBV7-6
d_call: .
cdr3_nt: TGTGCCAGCAGCTTGGGGCAGGGTTACAATGAGCAGTTCTTC
cdr3_aa: CASSLGQGYNEQFF

clone_size: .
j_call: TRBJ2-1
v_call: TRBV6-4
d_call: .
cdr3_nt: TGTGCCAGCAGTCTGGAGGACGGACACAATGAGCAGTTCTTC
cdr3_aa: CASSLEDGHNEQFF

clone_size: .
j_call: TRBJ2-3
v_call: TRBV28
d_call: .
cdr3_nt: .
cdr3_aa: CASSSSSIPDTQYF

clone_size: .
j_call: TRBJ1-2
v_call: TRBV6-5
d_call: TRBD1
cdr3_nt: TGTGCCAGCAGCGAACAGGGGGCGGCAGGCTACACCTTC
cdr3_aa: CASSEQGAAGYTF

clone_size: .
j_call: TRBJ2-3
v_call: TRBV19
d_call: TRBD2
cdr3_nt: TGTGCCAGTAGTGCTCTAGCGGGGGACACAGATACGCAGTATTTT
cdr3_aa: CASSALAGDTDTQYF

clone_size: .
j_call: TRBJ2-7
v_call: TRBV19
d_call: .
cdr3_nt: TGTGCCACCCGTAAGCCCCCCTACGAGCAGTACTTC
cdr3_aa: CATRKPPYEQYF

clone_size: .
j_call: TRBJ1-1
v_call: TRBV10-2
d_call: TRBD1
cdr3_nt: TGCGCCAGCAGTGAGACGACAGGGGGAGGTCGGGCTTTCTTT
cdr3_aa: CASSETTGGGRAFF

clone_size: .
j_call: TRBJ1-1
v_call: TRBV28
d_call: .
cdr3_nt: TGTTGCGTCTCCGCAGGGAACACTGAAGCTTTCTTT
cdr3_aa: CCVSAGNTEAFF

clone_size: once
j_call: TRBJ2-7
v_call: TRBV5-1
d_call: .
cdr3_nt: TGCGCCAGCAGCCGAGCGGAGCTCAGCTCCTACGAGCAGTACTTC
cdr3_aa: CASSRAELSSYEQYF